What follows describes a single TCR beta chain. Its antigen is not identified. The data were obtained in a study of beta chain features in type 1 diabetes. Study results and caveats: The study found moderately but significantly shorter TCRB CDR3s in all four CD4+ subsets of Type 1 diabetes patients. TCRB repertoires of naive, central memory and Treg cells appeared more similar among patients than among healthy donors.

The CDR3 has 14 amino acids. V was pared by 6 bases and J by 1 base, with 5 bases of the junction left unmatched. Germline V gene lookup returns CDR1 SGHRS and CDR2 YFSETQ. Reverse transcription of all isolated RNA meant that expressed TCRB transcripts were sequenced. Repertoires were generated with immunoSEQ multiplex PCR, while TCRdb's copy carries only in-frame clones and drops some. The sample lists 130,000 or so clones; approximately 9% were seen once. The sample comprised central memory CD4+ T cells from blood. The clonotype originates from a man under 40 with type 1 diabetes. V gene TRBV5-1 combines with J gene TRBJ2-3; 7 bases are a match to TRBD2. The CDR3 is CASNSGVRTDTQYF. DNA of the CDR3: TGCGCCAGCAACAGCGGGGTACGCACAGATACGCAGTATTTT.